The present TCR beta chain was sequenced within a study of T-cell reconstitution after alpha-beta-depleted transplantation in children. Using unique molecular identifiers, the investigators prepared the TCRbeta library. TCRdb itself ran the PCR reads through MiXCR, one entry per CDR3 protein. Among around 490,000 distinct CDR3 sequences listed, roughly 11% were seen once. Germline values: CDR1 DFQATT, CDR2 SNEGSKA (reference sequence). The CDR3 extends over 16 amino acids. V dropped 1 base and J dropped 3; count of bases not matched to a gene: 8. About this clonotype itself: What it binds is unknown.

General study findings and limits: In patients about two months after transplant, alpha-beta T cells reportedly arose from several hundred expanded graft clones.

Source: PBMCs, mostly from graft donor cells, taken 180 days after TCRalphabeta/CD19-depleted stem cell transplant. This chain links TRBV20-1 with TRBJ2-1, with 8 nucleotides matching TRBD1. The TCR originated in a female patient aged 2 to 10 who had a stem cell transplant for aplastic anemia, so the T cells may come from the graft donor. Written as DNA, the CDR3 is TGCAGTGCTAGAGGACTGACAGGGGATCTCTACAATGAGCAGTTCTTC. This gives the protein CSARGLTGDLYNEQFF.